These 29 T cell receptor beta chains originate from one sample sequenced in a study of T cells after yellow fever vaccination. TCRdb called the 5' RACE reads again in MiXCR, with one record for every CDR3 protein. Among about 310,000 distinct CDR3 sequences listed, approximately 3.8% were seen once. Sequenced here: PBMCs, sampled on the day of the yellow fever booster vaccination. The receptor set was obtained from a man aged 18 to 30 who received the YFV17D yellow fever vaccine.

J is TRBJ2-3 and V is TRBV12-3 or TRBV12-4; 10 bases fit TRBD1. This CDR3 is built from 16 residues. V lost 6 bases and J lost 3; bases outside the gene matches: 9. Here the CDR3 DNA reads TGTGCCAGCAGACCCGCGACAGGGGGCAGAACAGATACGCAGTATTTT. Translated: CASRPATGGRTDTQYF.

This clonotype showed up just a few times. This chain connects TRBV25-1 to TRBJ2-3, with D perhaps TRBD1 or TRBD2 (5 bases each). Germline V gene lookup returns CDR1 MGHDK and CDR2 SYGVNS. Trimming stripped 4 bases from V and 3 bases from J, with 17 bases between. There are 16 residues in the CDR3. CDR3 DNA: TGTGCCAGCAGTGGGGGGAACTTGGTGTATACAGATACGCAGTATTTT. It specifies CASSGGNLVYTDTQYF.

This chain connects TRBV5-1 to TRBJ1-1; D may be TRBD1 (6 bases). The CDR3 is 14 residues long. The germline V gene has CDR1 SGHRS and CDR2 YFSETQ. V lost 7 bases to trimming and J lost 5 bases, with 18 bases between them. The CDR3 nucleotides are TGCGCCAGCGGAGGGGGTATCTCAGGGACTGAAGCTTTCTTT. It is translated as CASGGGISGTEAFF.

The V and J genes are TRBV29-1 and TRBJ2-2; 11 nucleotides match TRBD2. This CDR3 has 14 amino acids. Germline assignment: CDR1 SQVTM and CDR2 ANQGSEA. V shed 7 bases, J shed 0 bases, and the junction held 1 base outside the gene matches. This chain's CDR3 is CSGLAGPNTGELFF. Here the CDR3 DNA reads TGCAGCGGACTAGCGGGGCCGAACACCGGGGAGCTGTTTTTT.

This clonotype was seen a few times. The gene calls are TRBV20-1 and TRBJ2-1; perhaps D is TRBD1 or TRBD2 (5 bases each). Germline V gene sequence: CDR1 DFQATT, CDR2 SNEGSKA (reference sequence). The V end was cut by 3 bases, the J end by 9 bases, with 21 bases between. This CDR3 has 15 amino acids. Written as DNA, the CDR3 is TGCAGTGCTAGCCGGCCGGGACGGAATACCGGTGAGCAGTTCTTC. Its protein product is CSASRPGRNTGEQFF.

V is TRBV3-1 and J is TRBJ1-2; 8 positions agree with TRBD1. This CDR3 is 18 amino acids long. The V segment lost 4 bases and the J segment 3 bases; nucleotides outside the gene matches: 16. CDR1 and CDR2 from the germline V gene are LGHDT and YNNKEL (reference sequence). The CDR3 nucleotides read TGTGCCAGCAGCCCAGCACCGGGACAGGATACTAGCTACTATGGCTACACCTTC. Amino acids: CASSPAPGQDTSYYGYTF.

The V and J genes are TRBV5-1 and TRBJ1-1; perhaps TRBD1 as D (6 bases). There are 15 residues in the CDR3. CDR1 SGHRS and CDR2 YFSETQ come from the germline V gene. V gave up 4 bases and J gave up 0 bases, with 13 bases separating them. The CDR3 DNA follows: TGCGCCAGCAGCCTAGGACAGTTAATGAACACTGAAGCTTTCTTT. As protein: CASSLGQLMNTEAFF. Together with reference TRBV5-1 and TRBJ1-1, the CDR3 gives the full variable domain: KAGVTQTPRYLIKTRGQQVTLSCSPISGHRSVSWYQQTPGQGLQFLFEYFSETQRNKGNFPGRFSGRQFSNSRSEMNVSTLELGDSALYLCASSLGQLMNTEAFFGQGTRLTVV.

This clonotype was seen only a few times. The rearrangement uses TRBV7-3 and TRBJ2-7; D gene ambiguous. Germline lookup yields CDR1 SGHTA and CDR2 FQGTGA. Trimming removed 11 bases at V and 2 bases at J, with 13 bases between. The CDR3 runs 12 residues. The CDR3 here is CAGTASTYEQYV. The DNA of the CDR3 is TGTGCCGGAACCGCTAGTACCTACGAGCAGTACGTC.

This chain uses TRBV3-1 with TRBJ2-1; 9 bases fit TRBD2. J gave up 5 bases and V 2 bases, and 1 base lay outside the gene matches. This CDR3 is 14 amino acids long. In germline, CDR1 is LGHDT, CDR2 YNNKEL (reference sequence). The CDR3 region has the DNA TGTGCCAGCAGCCAAACTAGCGGGCACAATGAGCAGTTCTTC. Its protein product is CASSQTSGHNEQFF.

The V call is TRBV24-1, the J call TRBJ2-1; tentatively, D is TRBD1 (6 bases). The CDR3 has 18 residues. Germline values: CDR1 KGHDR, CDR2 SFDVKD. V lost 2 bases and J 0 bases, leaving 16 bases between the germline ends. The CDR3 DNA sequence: TGTGCCACCAGTGATTCATGGACAGTAATGAGCTCCTACAATGAGCAGTTCTTC. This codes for CATSDSWTVMSSYNEQFF.

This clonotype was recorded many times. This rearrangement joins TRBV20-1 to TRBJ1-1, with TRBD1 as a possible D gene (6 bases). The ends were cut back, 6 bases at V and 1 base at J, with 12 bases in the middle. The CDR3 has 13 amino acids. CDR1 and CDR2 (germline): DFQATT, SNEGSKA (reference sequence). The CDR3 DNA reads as TGCAGTGCCCGGAAAGGGGGGAACACTGAAGCTTTCTTT. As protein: CSARKGGNTEAFF.

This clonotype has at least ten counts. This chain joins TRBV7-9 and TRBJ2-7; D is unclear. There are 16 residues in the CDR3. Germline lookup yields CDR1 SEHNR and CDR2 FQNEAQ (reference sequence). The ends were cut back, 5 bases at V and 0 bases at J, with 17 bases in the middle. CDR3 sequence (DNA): TGTGCCAGCAGCGGGTGGGCGACGGCCTACTCCTACGAGCAGTACTTC. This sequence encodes CASSGWATAYSYEQYF.

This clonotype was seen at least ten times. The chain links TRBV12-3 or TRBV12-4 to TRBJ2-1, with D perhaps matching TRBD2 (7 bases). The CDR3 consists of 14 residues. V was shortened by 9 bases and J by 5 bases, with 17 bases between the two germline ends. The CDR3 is CASDERGQNNEQFF. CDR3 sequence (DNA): TGTGCCAGTGATGAGCGGGGACAAAACAATGAGCAGTTCTTC.

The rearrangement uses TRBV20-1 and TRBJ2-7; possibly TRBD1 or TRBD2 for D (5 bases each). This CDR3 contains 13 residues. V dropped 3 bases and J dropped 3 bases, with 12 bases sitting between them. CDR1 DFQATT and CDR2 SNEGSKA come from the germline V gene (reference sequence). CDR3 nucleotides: TGCAGTGCTAGGGTCCGGGACCTCTACGAGCAGTACGTC. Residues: CSARVRDLYEQYV.

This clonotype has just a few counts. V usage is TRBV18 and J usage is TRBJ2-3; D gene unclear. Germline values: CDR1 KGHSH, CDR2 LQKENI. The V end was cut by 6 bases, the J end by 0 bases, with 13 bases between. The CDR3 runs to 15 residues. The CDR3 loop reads CASSIRILSTDTQYF. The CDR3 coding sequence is TGTGCCAGCTCGATCAGGATCCTGAGCACAGATACGCAGTATTTT.

This CDR3 is CAISGSGELFF. The CDR3 nucleotides read TGTGCCATCAGCGGGAGCGGGGAGCTGTTTTTT. This chain uses TRBV10-3 with TRBJ2-2; a possible D gene is TRBD2 (6 bases). Germline CDR1 ENHRY, CDR2 SYGVKD. V was shortened by 6 bases and J by 7 bases, with 6 bases between the two germline ends. This CDR3 has 11 amino acids.

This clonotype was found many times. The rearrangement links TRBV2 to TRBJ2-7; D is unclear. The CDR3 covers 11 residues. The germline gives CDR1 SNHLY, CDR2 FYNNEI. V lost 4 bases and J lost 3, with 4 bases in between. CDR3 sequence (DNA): TGTGCCAGCAGTGCCTACTACGAGCAGTACTTC. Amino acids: CASSAYYEQYF.

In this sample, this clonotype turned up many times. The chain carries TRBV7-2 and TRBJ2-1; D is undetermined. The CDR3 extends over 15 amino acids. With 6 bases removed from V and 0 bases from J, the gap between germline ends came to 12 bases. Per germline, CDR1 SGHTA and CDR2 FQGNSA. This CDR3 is CASRSADYSYNEQFF. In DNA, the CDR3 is TGTGCCAGCAGGAGTGCGGATTACTCCTACAATGAGCAGTTCTTC. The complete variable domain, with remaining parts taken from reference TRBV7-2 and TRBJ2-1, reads GAGVSQSPSNKVTEKGKDVELRCDPISGHTALYWYRQSLGQGLEFLIYFQGNSAPDKSGLPSDRFSAERTGGSVSTLTIQRTQQEDSAVYLCASRSADYSYNEQFFGPGTRLTVL.

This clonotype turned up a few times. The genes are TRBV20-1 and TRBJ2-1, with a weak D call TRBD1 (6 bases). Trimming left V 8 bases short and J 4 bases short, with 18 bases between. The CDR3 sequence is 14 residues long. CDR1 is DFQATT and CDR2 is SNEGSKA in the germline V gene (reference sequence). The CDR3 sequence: CSPDNRQDYNEQFF. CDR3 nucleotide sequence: TGCAGTCCAGATAATCGACAGGATTACAATGAGCAGTTCTTC.

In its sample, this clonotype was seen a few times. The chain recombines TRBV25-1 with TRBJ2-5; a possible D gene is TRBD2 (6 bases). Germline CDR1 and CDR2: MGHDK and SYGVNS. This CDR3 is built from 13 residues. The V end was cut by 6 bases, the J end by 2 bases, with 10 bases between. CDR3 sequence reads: CASRRAGQETQYF. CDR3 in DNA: TGTGCCAGCAGACGGGCGGGGCAAGAGACCCAGTACTTC.

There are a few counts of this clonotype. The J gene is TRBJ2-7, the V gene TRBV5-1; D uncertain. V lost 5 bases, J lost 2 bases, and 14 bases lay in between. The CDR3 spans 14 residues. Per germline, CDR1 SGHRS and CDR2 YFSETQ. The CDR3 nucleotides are TGCGCCAGCAGAGAGCCGACTGCTACCTACGAGCAGTACTTC. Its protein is CASREPTATYEQYF.

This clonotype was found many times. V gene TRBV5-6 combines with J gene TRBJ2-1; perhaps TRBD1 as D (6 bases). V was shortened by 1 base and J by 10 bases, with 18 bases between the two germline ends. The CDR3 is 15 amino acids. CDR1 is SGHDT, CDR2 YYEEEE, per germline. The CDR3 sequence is CASSLLGQGTREQFF. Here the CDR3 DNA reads TGTGCCAGCAGCTTGCTCGGGCAGGGGACAAGGGAGCAGTTCTTC. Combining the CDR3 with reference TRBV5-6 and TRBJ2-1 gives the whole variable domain DAGVTQSPTHLIKTRGQQVTLRCSPKSGHDTVSWYQQALGQGPQFIFQYYEEEERQRGNFPDRFSGHQFPNYSSELNVNALLLGDSALYLCASSLLGQGTREQFFGPGTRLTVL.

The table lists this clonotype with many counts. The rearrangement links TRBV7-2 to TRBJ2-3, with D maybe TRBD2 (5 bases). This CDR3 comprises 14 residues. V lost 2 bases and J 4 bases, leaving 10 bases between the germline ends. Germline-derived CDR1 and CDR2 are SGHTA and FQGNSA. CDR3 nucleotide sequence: TGTGCCAGCAGCTTAAGGAGGTTCCCAGATACGCAGTATTTT. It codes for CASSLRRFPDTQYF.

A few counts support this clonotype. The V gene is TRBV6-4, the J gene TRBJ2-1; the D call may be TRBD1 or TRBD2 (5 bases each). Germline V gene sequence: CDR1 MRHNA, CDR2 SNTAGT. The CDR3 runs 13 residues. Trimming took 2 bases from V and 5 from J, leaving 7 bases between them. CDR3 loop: CASSDEGNNEQFF. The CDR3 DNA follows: TGTGCCAGCAGTGACGAGGGGAACAATGAGCAGTTCTTC.

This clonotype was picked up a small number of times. The CDR3 reads CASSFGSSYGYTF. The CDR3 nucleotides are TGTGCCAGCAGTTTTGGCAGCTCCTATGGCTACACCTTC. This chain links TRBV27 with TRBJ1-2; no firm D call. V lost 3 bases to trimming and J lost 4 bases, with 9 bases between them. Germline V gene data show CDR1 as MNHEY and CDR2 as SMNVEV (reference sequence). The CDR3 is made up of 13 amino acids.

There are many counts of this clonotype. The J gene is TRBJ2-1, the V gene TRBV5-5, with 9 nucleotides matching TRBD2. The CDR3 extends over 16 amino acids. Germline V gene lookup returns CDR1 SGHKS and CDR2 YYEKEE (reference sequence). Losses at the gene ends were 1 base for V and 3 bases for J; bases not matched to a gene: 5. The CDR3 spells CASSLRVAGDYNEQFF. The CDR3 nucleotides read TGTGCCAGCAGCTTGCGGGTAGCGGGGGACTACAATGAGCAGTTCTTC.

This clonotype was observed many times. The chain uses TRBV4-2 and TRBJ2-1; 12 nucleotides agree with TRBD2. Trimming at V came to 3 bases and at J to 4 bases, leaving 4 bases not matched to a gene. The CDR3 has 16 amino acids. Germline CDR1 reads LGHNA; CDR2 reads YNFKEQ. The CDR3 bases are TGTGCCAGCAGCCAGGAACTAGCGGGGGGTTACAATGAGCAGTTCTTC. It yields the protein CASSQELAGGYNEQFF.

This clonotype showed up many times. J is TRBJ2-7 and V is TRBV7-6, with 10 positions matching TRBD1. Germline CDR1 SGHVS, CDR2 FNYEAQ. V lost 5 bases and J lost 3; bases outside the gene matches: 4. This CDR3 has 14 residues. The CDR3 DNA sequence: TGTGCCAGCAGCCGTGGGACAGGGGACTACGAGCAGTACGTC. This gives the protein CASSRGTGDYEQYV.

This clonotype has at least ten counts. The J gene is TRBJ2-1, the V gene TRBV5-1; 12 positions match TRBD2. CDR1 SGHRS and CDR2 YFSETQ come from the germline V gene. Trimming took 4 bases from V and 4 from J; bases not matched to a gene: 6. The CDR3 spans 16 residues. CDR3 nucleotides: TGCGCCAGCAGCCTCCGGACTAGCGGGGTTTACAATGAGCAGTTCTTC. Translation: CASSLRTSGVYNEQFF.